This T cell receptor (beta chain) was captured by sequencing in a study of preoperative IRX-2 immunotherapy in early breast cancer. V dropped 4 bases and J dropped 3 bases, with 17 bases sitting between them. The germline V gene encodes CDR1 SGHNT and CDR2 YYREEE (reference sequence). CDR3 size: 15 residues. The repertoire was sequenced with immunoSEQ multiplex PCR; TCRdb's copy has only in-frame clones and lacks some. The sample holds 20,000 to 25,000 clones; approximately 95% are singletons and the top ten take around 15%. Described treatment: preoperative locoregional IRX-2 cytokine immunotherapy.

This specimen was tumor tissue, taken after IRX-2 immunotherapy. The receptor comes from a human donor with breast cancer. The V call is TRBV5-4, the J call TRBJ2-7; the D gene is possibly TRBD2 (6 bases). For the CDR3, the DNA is TGTGCCAGCAGCGACATAGCGGTAGTCAACTACGAGCAGTACTTC. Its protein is CASSDIAVVNYEQYF.